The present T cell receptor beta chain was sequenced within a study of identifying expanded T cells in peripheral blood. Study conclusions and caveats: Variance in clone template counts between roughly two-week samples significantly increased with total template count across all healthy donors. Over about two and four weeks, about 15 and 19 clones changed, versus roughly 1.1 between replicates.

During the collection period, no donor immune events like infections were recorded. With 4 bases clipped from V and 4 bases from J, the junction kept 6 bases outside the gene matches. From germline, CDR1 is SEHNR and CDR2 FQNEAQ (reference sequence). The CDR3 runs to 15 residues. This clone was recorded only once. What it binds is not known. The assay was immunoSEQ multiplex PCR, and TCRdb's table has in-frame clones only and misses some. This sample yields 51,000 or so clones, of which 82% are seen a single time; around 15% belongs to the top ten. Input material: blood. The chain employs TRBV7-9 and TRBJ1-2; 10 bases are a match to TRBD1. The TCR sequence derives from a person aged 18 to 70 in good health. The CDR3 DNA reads TGTGCCAGCAGCTCGGGACAGGGGCTCAGCTATGGCTACACCTTC. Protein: CASSSGQGLSYGYTF.